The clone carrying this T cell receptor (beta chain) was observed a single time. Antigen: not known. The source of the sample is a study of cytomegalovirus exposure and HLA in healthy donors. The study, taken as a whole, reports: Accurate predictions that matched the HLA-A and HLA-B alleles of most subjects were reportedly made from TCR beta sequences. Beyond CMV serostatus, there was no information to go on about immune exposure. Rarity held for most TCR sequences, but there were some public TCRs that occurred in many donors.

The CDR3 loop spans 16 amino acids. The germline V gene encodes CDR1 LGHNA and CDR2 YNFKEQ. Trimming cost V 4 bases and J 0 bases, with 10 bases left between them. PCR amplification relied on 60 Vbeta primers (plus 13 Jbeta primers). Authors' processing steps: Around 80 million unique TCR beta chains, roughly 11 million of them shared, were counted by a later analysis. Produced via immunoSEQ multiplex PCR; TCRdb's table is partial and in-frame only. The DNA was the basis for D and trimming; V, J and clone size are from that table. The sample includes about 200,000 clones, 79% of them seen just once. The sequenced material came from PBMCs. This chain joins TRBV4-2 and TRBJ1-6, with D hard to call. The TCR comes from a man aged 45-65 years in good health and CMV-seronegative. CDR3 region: CASSPAVRSYNSPLHF. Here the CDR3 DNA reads TGTGCCAGCAGCCCGGCGGTTCGCTCCTATAATTCACCCCTCCACTTT.